This T cell receptor beta chain was sequenced during a study of control samples from healthy donors and cancer patients. The protocol was immunoSEQ multiplex PCR, while the TCRdb copy is restricted to in-frame clones and leaves out a portion. The sample records 100,000 to 150,000 clones, about 90% being singletons. CDR1 and CDR2 (germline): SGHRS, YFSETQ. Germline trimming cut 7 bases from V and 3 bases from J; bases unmatched to any gene: 14. This CDR3 contains 16 residues. The TCR sequence derives from a man aged 18-30 years in good health. Input material: blood. The J gene is TRBJ1-1, the V gene TRBV5-1; 8 bases agree with TRBD1. The CDR3 protein is CASSRGQGARDTEAFF. CDR3 sequence (DNA): TGCGCCAGCTCCCGGGGGCAGGGGGCGCGGGACACTGAAGCTTTCTTT.